Shown below are 15 T cell receptor beta chains from a single sample sequenced in a study of control samples from healthy donors and cancer patients. Data came from immunoSEQ multiplex PCR; TCRdb stores just in-frame clones and leaves some out. The sample comprises approximately 220,000 clones, around 94% of which are singletons, and 1.5% rests with the top ten. Sequenced sample: blood. These receptors were collected from a man aged 45 to 65 in good health.

Comment on this clone: The junction and the germline gene differ at one end; a read error may be behind it. V gene TRBV7-7 combines with J gene TRBJ2-1, with 9 bases matching TRBD1. Germline V lookup: CDR1 SSHAT, CDR2 FNYEAQ (reference sequence). The CDR3 is 13 amino acids. The CDR3 DNA sequence: TGTGCTAGCAGCCCAGACAGGGGGAATGAGCAGTTCTTC. This translates into CASSPDRGNEQFF. Full variable domain (missing parts from reference TRBV7-7 and TRBJ2-1): GAGVSQSPRYKVTKRGQDVTLRCDPISSHATLYWYQQALGQGPEFLTYFNYEAQPDKSGLPSDRFSAERPEGSISTLTIQRTEQRDSAMYRCASSPDRGNEQFFGPGTRLTVL.

The chain carries TRBV27 and TRBJ2-3; tentative D call: TRBD1 (5 bases). This CDR3 has 14 amino acids. Germline lookup yields CDR1 MNHEY and CDR2 SMNVEV (reference sequence). V lost 3 bases, J lost 7 bases, and 14 bases lay in between. CDR3 bases: TGTGCCAGCAGTTTTGGGGCTTCGCCGAATACGCAGTATTTT. It encodes CASSFGASPNTQYF.

The chain couples TRBV24-1 to TRBJ2-2, with 8 bases that match TRBD2. CDR1 and CDR2 (germline): KGHDR, SFDVKD. This CDR3 comprises 16 residues. V was clipped by 5 bases and J by 4 bases; unmatched bases: 8. CDR3 bases: TGTGCCACCAGTGCCACCGGGGGGGCCGTCACCGGGGAGCTGTTTTTT. Its translation: CATSATGGAVTGELFF.

The chain has TRBV6-5 and TRBJ1-4; TRBD1 agrees at 7 bases. Per the germline V gene, CDR1 is MNHEY and CDR2 is SVGAGI. The junction had 1 base not matched to a gene; V was cut back by 6 bases and J by 0 bases. This CDR3 spans 14 amino acids. As DNA, the CDR3 is TGTGCCAGCAGGGGGACAGCAACTAATGAAAAACTGTTTTTT. Translated, it gives CASRGTATNEKLFF.

The genes are TRBV6-6 and TRBJ1-1; the D is unclear. CDR1 is MNHNY, CDR2 SVGAGI, per germline (reference sequence). This CDR3 has 13 amino acids. Trimming stripped 1 base from V and 6 bases from J, with 9 bases between. The chain's CDR3 is CASSYFGQSEAFF. CDR3 coding DNA: TGTGCCAGCAGTTACTTTGGGCAGTCTGAAGCTTTCTTT.

The chain carries TRBV24-1 and TRBJ2-5; TRBD2 is a possible D gene (6 bases). Per germline, CDR1 KGHDR and CDR2 SFDVKD. CDR3 length equals 16 residues. V shed 1 base and J shed 0 bases, with 11 bases lying between them. The CDR3 reads CATSDFGGRHQETQYF. CDR3 DNA: TGTGCCACCAGTGATTTTGGGGGGAGACACCAAGAGACCCAGTACTTC.

CDR3 region: CASSSFGEETQYF. The CDR3 DNA is TGTGCCAGCAGCTCGTTTGGGGAAGAGACCCAGTACTTC. J is TRBJ2-5 and V is TRBV11-2; D is unclear. Trimming stripped 4 bases from V and 3 bases from J, with 9 bases between. The length of the CDR3 is 13 residues. The germline V gene has CDR1 SGHAT and CDR2 FQNNGV. The full variable domain, with the rest looked up from reference TRBV11-2 and TRBJ2-5, is EAGVAQSPRYKIIEKRQSVAFWCNPISGHATLYWYQQILGQGPKLLIQFQNNGVVDDSQLPKDRFSAERLKGVDSTLKIQPAKLEDSAVYLCASSSFGEETQYFGPGTRLLVL.

V is TRBV12-3 or TRBV12-4 and J is TRBJ2-1; D gene ambiguous. V was trimmed by 6 bases and J by 8 bases, leaving 8 bases between them. The CDR3 sequence is 11 residues long. The CDR3 sequence is CASSLYDEQFF. The CDR3 DNA reads as TGTGCCAGCAGCCTATATGATGAGCAGTTCTTC.

This chain uses TRBV5-1 with TRBJ1-4; no clear D gene. The CDR3 sequence is 15 residues long. Germline CDR1 SGHRS, CDR2 YFSETQ. Trimming shortened V by 5 bases and J by 4 bases, and 15 bases separated the two germline ends. The CDR3 spells CASRLSPPGNEKLFF. CDR3 in DNA: TGCGCCAGCAGATTGAGCCCCCCAGGTAATGAAAAACTGTTTTTT.

This chain joins TRBV4-1 and TRBJ2-6, with D maybe TRBD1 (6 bases). CDR1 and CDR2 (germline): MGHRA, YSYEKL. There are 18 residues in the CDR3. V dropped 1 base and J dropped 0 bases, with 13 bases sitting between them. CDR3 region: CASSQVRDISSGANVLTF. CDR3 in DNA: TGCGCCAGCAGCCAAGTCCGGGACATCTCCTCTGGGGCCAACGTCCTGACTTTC.

For the CDR3, the DNA is TGTGCCACCATCAAGGACAGGGATGATCAGCCCCAGCATTTT. Amino acids: CATIKDRDDQPQHF. The J gene is TRBJ1-5, the V gene TRBV15, with 8 positions matching TRBD1. The CDR3 is 14 residues long. Germline loops: CDR1 LNHNV, CDR2 YYDKDF (reference sequence). V shed 7 bases and J 5 bases; nucleotides not matched to a gene: 7.

The chain carries TRBV7-9 and TRBJ2-2, with unresolved D. This CDR3 region has 13 residues. The germline V gene has CDR1 SEHNR and CDR2 FQNEAQ (reference sequence). Trimming removed 4 bases at V and 1 base at J, with 4 bases between. CDR3 coding DNA: TGTGCCAGCAGCTCCGGGAACACCGGGGAGCTGTTTTTT. Its translation is CASSSGNTGELFF.

The rearrangement uses TRBV6-6 and TRBJ1-2, with D unclear. Trimming shortened V by 7 bases and J by 0 bases, and 15 bases separated the two germline ends. Germline values: CDR1 MNHNY, CDR2 SVGAGI (reference sequence). The CDR3 is made up of 15 amino acids. The CDR3 bases are TGTGCCAGCACCGCCGGGGAGGGTCCTAACTATGGCTACACCTTC. As protein: CASTAGEGPNYGYTF.

The V call is TRBV5-3, the J call TRBJ2-7, with a tentative D call TRBD1 (6 bases). TRBV5-3 is classed as an ORF, of uncertain function. This CDR3 is 15 amino acids long. V was pared by 2 bases and J by 0 bases, with 12 bases between. CDR3 sequence: CARSLQGLSSYEQYV. As DNA, the CDR3 is TGTGCCAGAAGCTTACAGGGCCTGAGCTCCTACGAGCAGTACGTC.

In DNA, the CDR3 is TGTGCCAGCAGCCAAGATCGGGCCAGTGGGGAGACCCAGTACTTC. Translation: CASSQDRASGETQYF. The chain combines TRBV3-1 (or the pseudogene TRBV3-2) with TRBJ2-5, with D unresolved. Trimming pared 0 bases from V and 5 bases from J, leaving 13 bases between. The germline gives CDR1 LGHDT, CDR2 YNNKEL (reference sequence). CDR3 length: 15 amino acids.